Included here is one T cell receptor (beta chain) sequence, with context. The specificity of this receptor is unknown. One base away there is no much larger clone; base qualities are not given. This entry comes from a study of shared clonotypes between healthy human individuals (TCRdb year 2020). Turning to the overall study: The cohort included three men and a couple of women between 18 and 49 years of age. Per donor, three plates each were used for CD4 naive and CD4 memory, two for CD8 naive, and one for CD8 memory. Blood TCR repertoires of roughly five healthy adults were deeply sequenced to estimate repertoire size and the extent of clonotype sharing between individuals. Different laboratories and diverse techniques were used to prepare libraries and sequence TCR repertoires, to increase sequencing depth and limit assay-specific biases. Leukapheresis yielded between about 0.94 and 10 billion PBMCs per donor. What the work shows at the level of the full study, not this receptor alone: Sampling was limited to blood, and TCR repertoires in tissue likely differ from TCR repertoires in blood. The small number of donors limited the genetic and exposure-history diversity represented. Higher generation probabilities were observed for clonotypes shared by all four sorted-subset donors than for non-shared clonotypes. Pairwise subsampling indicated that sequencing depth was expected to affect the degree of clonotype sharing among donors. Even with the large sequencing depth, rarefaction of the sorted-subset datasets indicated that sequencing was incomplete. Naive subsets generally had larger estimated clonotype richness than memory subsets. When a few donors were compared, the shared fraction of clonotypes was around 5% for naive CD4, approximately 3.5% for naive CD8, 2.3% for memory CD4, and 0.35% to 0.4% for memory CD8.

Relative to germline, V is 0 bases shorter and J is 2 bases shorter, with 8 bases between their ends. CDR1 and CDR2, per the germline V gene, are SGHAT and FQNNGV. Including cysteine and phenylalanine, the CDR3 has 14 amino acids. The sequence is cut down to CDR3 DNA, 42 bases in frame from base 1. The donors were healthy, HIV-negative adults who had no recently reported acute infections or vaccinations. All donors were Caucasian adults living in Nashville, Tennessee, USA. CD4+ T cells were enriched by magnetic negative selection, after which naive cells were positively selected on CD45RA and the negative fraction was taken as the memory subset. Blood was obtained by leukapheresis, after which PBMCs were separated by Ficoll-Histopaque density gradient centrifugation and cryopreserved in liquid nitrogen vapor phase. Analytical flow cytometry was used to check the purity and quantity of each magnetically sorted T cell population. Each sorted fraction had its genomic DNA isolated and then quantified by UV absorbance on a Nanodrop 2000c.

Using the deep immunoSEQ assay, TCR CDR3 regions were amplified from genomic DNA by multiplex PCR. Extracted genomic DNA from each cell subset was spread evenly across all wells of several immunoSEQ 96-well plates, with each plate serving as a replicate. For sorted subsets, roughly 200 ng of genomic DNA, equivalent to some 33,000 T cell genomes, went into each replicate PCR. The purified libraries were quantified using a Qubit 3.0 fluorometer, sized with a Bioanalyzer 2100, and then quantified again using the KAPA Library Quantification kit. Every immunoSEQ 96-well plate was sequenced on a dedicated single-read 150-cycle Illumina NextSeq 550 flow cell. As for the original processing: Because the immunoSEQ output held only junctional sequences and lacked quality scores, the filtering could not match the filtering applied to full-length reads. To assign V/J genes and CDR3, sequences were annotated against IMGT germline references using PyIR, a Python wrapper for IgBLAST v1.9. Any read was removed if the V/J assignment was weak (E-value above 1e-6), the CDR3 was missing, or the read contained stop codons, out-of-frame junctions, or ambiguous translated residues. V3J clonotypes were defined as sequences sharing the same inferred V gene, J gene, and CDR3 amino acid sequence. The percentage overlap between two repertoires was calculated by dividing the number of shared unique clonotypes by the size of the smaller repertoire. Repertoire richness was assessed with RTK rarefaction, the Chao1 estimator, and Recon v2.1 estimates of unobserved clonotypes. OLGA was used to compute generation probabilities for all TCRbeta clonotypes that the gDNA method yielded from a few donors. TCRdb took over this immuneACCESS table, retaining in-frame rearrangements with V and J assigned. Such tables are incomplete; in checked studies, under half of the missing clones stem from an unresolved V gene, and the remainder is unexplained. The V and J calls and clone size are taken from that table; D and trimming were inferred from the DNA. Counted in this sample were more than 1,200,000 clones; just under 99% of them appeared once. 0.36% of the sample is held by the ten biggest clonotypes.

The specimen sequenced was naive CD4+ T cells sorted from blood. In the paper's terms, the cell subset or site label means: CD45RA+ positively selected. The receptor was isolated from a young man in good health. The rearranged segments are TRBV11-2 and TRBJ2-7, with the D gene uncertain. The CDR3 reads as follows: CASSLDRWAYEQYF. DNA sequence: TGTGCCAGCAGCTTAGATCGGTGGGCCTACGAGCAGTACTTC. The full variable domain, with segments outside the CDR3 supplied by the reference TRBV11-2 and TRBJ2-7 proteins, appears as EAGVAQSPRYKIIEKRQSVAFWCNPISGHATLYWYQQILGQGPKLLIQFQNNGVVDDSQLPKDRFSAERLKGVDSTLKIQPAKLEDSAVYLCASSLDRWAYEQYFGPGTRLTVT.